The clone carrying this T cell receptor (beta chain) appeared many times. Its target is unknown. MiXCR was run by TCRdb on the 5' RACE reads, yielding one entry per CDR3 protein. The repertoire holds more than 15,000 distinct CDR3 sequences, with 6.2% as singletons. The data belong to a study of spatial heterogeneity in lung cancer. Time point of the sample: sample taken at primary tumor resection. The CDR3 spans 14 residues. Germline lookup yields CDR1 SGHRS and CDR2 YFSETQ. Between the trimmed V and J ends, which lost 4 bases and 5 bases, there was a span of 13 bases. Points from the study as a whole: How many expanded intratumoral alpha and beta TCRs were present tracked the tumor mutation count, which was a count of nonsynonymous mutations.

The specimen was lung tumor tissue, collected at surgery. The chain couples TRBV5-1 to TRBJ2-1; TRBD2 might be the D (6 bases). The receptor was derived from a male donor with early-stage non-small cell lung cancer. The CDR3 nucleotides read TGCGCCAGCAGCCCCACCGGGACTCACAATGAGCAGTTCTTC. Translating gives CASSPTGTHNEQFF.